The T cell receptor (beta chain) described here comes from a study of T-cell memory formation after mild COVID-19. Across the whole study: Largely donor-specific sequence clusters came from a couple of donors. Findings and caveats of the study: The finding that pre-infection memory included some responding clones suggested that cross-reactive memory joined. SARS-CoV-2 specificity of second-wave clones peaking day 37 was unconfirmed. Contracting clones from day 15 to 85 showed balanced CD4/CD8; later expanders favored CD4+.

The CDR3 is 15 residues long. Trimming at V came to 3 bases and at J to 4 bases, leaving 6 bases not matched to a gene. Germline V gives CDR1 SGHDT, CDR2 YYEEEE. This clonotype occurred many times. The antigen is unknown. TCRdb called the 5' RACE reads again in MiXCR, with one record for every CDR3 protein. The sample yields fewer than 350,000 distinct CDR3 sequences, 15% to 20% seen once. V usage is TRBV5-6 and J usage is TRBJ2-2; 7 bases map to TRBD2. The receptor was isolated from a man in his late teens or twenties who had mild COVID-19 (a few samples of this study predate the infection). Cell type and time point are not known. The sample comprised PBMCs or a T cell subset sorted from them (not recorded which). The DNA for the CDR3 is TGTGCCAGCAGCTCGTCGGGGGGATCCACCGGGGAGCTGTTTTTT. Encoded protein: CASSSSGGSTGELFF. Supplemented by reference TRBV5-6 and TRBJ2-2, the full variable domain reads DAGVTQSPTHLIKTRGQQVTLRCSPKSGHDTVSWYQQALGQGPQFIFQYYEEEERQRGNFPDRFSGHQFPNYSSELNVNALLLGDSALYLCASSSSGGSTGELFFGEGSRLTVL.